Below, 21 T cell receptor beta chains from the same sample are listed, as sequenced in a study of CD8+CD57+ T cells in acquired aplastic anemia. The study profiled TCR beta VDJ and CDR3 using genomic DNA as template. TCRdb recomputed calls from the reads with MiXCR, one row per CDR3 protein. The sample holds about 270,000 distinct CDR3 sequences; 45% to 65% are singletons and the top ten take less than 9.5%. The sequenced material came from sorted CD4+, CD8+, or CD8+CD57+ T cells (not recorded which) from PBMCs. The receptors were sampled from a human donor with severe aplastic anemia or a healthy control (not recorded which).

A note on this clonotype: The germline gene is not matched at one end of the junction; a read error may be the cause. The J gene is TRBJ1-2, the V gene TRBV7-8; D unclear. The CDR3 spans 12 residues. Germline V lookup: CDR1 SGHVS, CDR2 FQNEAQ. The CDR3 nucleotides read TGCGTCAGCAGCCCAGGTGGCTATGGCTACACCTTC. Its translation: CVSSPGGYGYTF.

This sequence joins TRBV5-4 and TRBJ1-1, with TRBD1 identical over 11 bases. Germline loops: CDR1 SGHNT, CDR2 YYREEE (reference sequence). This CDR3 has 14 amino acids. Trimming at V came to 3 bases and at J to 4 bases, leaving 2 bases not matched to a gene. In DNA form, the CDR3 reads TGTGCCAGCAGCTGGGGGACAGGGGGCACTGAAGCTTTCTTT. Translated, it gives CASSWGTGGTEAFF.

As for this clonotype: A read error may be the cause here, since a much bigger clone is one base away. The conserved final phenylalanine or tryptophan is absent from the CDR3, which likely points to a read error. This chain links TRBV6-6 with TRBJ1-3; D gene unclear. V was clipped by 8 bases and J by 8 bases, with 22 bases between them. The CDR3 length is 15 residues. Germline CDR1 is MNHNY and CDR2 is SVGAGI (reference sequence). CDR3 amino acids: CASVPLGAGLYTIYL. The CDR3 DNA reads TGTGCCAGCGTTCCTCTTGGAGCCGGGTTGTACACCATATATCTT.

This clonotype has a handful of counts. The chain uses TRBV7-2 and TRBJ2-7, with 12 bases fitting TRBD2. CDR3 size: 18 residues. V shed 1 base, J shed 0 bases, and the junction held 7 bases outside the gene matches. Germline V gene lookup returns CDR1 SGHTA and CDR2 FQGNSA. The CDR3 spells CASSLGRRLAGDSYEQYF. The CDR3, as DNA: TGTGCCAGCAGCTTAGGTCGTCGACTAGCGGGGGACTCCTACGAGCAGTACTTC.

The chain uses TRBV20-1 and TRBJ1-2, with no clear D. CDR3 length: 16 amino acids. Trimming took off 0 bases at V and 1 base at J, with 15 bases between the two ends. Germline CDR1 DFQATT, CDR2 SNEGSKA (reference sequence). The CDR3 bases are TGCAGTGCTAGAGATTTCGCGGGGAGATATAACTATGGCTACACCTTC. Translating gives CSARDFAGRYNYGYTF.

As DNA, the CDR3 is TGTGCCAGTAGAGGACTAGCGGAGCTTGAAGGGCTGTCCTACAATGAGCAGTTCTTC. Its translation is CASRGLAELEGLSYNEQFF. The chain is built from TRBV19 and TRBJ2-1, with 10 bases fitting TRBD2. The J segment lost 1 base and the V segment lost 6 bases, leaving 15 bases of the junction unmatched. The CDR3 contains 19 residues. Germline lookup yields CDR1 LNHDA and CDR2 SQIVND (reference sequence).

J is TRBJ2-3 and V is TRBV24-1; 11 bases line up with TRBD1. V lost 4 bases, J lost 5 bases, and 7 bases stayed unmatched. From germline, CDR1 is KGHDR and CDR2 SFDVKD. This CDR3 has 16 residues. The chain's CDR3 is CATSDRGQGARDTQYF. CDR3 in DNA: TGTGCCACCAGTGACCGTGGACAGGGGGCGCGAGATACGCAGTATTTT.

V gene TRBV12-3 or TRBV12-4 combines with J gene TRBJ2-7; no firm D call. The CDR3 contains 12 residues. V lost 5 bases and J lost 7, with 12 bases in between. CDR3 sequence (DNA): TGTGCCAGCAGTCTCTTCGGTCGGGAGCAGTACTTC. It codes for CASSLFGREQYF.

This clonotype was seen repeatedly, ten times or more. The CDR3 sequence is CSARTISGNTIYF. The CDR3 nucleotides are TGCAGTGCCCGGACAATCTCTGGAAACACCATATATTTT. The chain combines TRBV20-1 with TRBJ1-3; D is possibly TRBD1 (5 bases). The CDR3 extends over 13 amino acids. Germline CDR1 is DFQATT and CDR2 is SNEGSKA (reference sequence). V lost 6 bases and J lost 0, with 9 bases in between.

As to this clonotype: Lacking the conserved final phenylalanine or tryptophan, this CDR3 likely reflects a read error. It is unclear where the CDR3 begins or ends on the DNA, so no DNA is shown, and the CDR3 is as TCRdb lists it. The chain recombines TRBV5-1 with TRBJ1-6. Germline assignment: CDR1 SGHRS and CDR2 YFSETQ. Inclusive of both ends, the CDR3 amounts to 8 amino acids. CDR3 sequence reads: CASSRGLA.

This clonotype was counted many times. The rearrangement links TRBV4-3 to TRBJ2-7; 11 nucleotides match TRBD2. This CDR3 has 16 residues. Trimming cost V 3 bases and J 3 bases; bases outside gene matches: 7. Germline CDR1 reads LGHNA; CDR2 reads YSLEER. The CDR3 region has the DNA TGCGCCAGCAGCCAGGGGGGGACTAGCGGCTTCTACGAGCAGTACTTC. Encoded protein: CASSQGGTSGFYEQYF.

This clonotype was seen a handful of times. The CDR3 sequence is CASTPPDSYEQYF. For the CDR3, the DNA is TGTGCCAGCACCCCGCCGGACTCCTACGAGCAGTACTTC. The J gene is TRBJ2-7, the V gene TRBV7-9; D not resolved. CDR3 length equals 13 residues. V was trimmed by 7 bases and J by 0 bases, leaving 10 bases between them. Germline lookup yields CDR1 SEHNR and CDR2 FQNEAQ (reference sequence).

This chain connects TRBV7-2 to TRBJ2-7, with D possibly being TRBD1 or TRBD2 (5 bases each). Deletions cut 5 bases from V and 7 bases from J, with 15 bases between. From germline, CDR1 is SGHTA and CDR2 FQGNSA. The CDR3 sequence is 13 residues long. The CDR3 spells CASSPGPVGEQYF. The DNA for the CDR3 is TGTGCCAGCAGCCCGGGACCGGTGGGAGAGCAGTACTTC.

This clonotype was picked up one time. This chain uses TRBV7-9 with TRBJ1-2, with a possible D match to TRBD1 (6 bases). V was pared by 11 bases and J by 4 bases, with 11 bases between. The CDR3 contains 11 residues. Germline V gives CDR1 SEHNR, CDR2 FQNEAQ (reference sequence). CDR3 residues: CAGGGGYGYTF. DNA for the CDR3: TGTGCCGGTGGGGGCGGCTATGGCTACACCTTC.

The chain recombines TRBV30 with TRBJ1-2, with D maybe TRBD1 (6 bases). V lost 2 bases and J 8 bases, leaving 15 bases between the germline ends. The length of the CDR3 is 13 residues. Germline V CDR1 and CDR2: GTSNPN, SVGIG (reference sequence). The chain's CDR3 is CAWSPAGALGYTF. The CDR3 coding sequence is TGTGCCTGGAGTCCCGCAGGGGCGCTGGGCTACACCTTC.

This clonotype was seen ten or more times. This chain uses TRBV5-8 with TRBJ2-7; possibly TRBD1 for D (7 bases). Germline CDR1 reads SGHTS; CDR2 reads YDEGEE. Trimming took off 4 bases at V and 0 bases at J, with 11 bases between the two ends. The CDR3 sequence is 14 residues long. The CDR3 sequence: CASSPGGSSYEQYF. CDR3 nucleotide sequence: TGTGCCAGCAGCCCAGGGGGGTCCTCCTACGAGCAGTACTTC.

The sample holds a few counts of this clonotype. The chain links TRBV20-1 to TRBJ2-4; D call uncertain. Deletions cut 1 base from V and 16 bases from J, with 17 bases between. Germline V gene data show CDR1 as DFQATT and CDR2 as SNEGSKA (reference sequence). This CDR3 contains 12 residues. CDR3 DNA: TGCAGTGCTAGAGCTAACGTCGGTAGTGGATACTTC. Amino acid sequence: CSARANVGSGYF.

The chain couples TRBV20-1 to TRBJ2-1; 9 bases map to TRBD1. The CDR3 consists of 14 residues. Germline V gene sequence: CDR1 DFQATT, CDR2 SNEGSKA (reference sequence). V lost 3 bases to trimming and J lost 4 bases; unmatched junction nucleotides: 4. The DNA of the CDR3 is TGCAGTGCTAGGTCAGGACAGGGGTACAATGAGCAGTTCTTC. Residues: CSARSGQGYNEQFF.

This clonotype was seen more than once but under ten times. The V call is TRBV19, the J call TRBJ1-2; D call uncertain. With 5 bases removed from V and 2 bases from J, the gap between germline ends came to 9 bases. Germline CDR1 reads LNHDA; CDR2 reads SQIVND (reference sequence). The CDR3 spans 13 residues. In DNA form, the CDR3 reads TGTGCCAGTAGTGATTATAGGAACTATGGCTACACCTTC. This encodes CASSDYRNYGYTF.

As for this clonotype: A read error may produce the germline difference seen at one junction end. The chain joins TRBV5-1 to TRBJ2-2; tentative D call: TRBD2 (5 bases). The CDR3 covers 15 residues. Germline assignment: CDR1 SGHRS and CDR2 YFSETQ. The CDR3 here is CASSMARQNTGELFF. DNA for the CDR3: TGCGCCAGCAGCATGGCACGGCAGAACACCGGGGAGCTGTTCTTT.

The V call is TRBV10-3, the J call TRBJ1-5, with D unclear. Trimming left V 0 bases short and J 6 bases short, with 9 bases between. CDR3 length: 14 amino acids. In germline, CDR1 is ENHRY, CDR2 SYGVKD. This CDR3 is CAISESREGQPQHF. The CDR3 DNA reads as TGTGCCATCAGTGAGTCCCGGGAGGGTCAGCCCCAGCATTTT.